The 20 T cell receptor beta chains given below trace back to one sample, sequenced in a study of CD8 T cells in Susac syndrome. With random hexamers, reverse transcription was performed on about 0.5 to 1 ug of RNA. A single record per CDR3 protein comes from TCRdb applying MiXCR to the immunoSEQ multiplex PCR reads. Among about 200,000 distinct CDR3 sequences, around nine tenths were seen once, and the ten largest hold roughly 0.087%. The sequenced sample was CD4+ T cells from PBMCs. The receptors shown here come from a human donor with Susac syndrome.

This CDR3 reads CSARVRDIQRGYTF. For the CDR3, the DNA is TGCAGTGCTAGAGTTCGCGACATCCAGAGGGGCTACACCTTC. This chain uses TRBV20-1 with TRBJ1-2; D is undetermined. Looked up from germline, CDR1 is DFQATT and CDR2 is SNEGSKA (reference sequence). V lost 1 base to trimming and J lost 8 bases, with 17 bases between them. The CDR3 consists of 14 residues.

V and J are TRBV5-1 and TRBJ2-7; the match to TRBD2 covers 11 bases. The CDR3 loop spans 15 amino acids. J was trimmed by 1 base and V by 3 bases; bases with no gene match: 3. Germline-derived CDR1 and CDR2 are SGHRS and YFSETQ. The CDR3 nucleotides are TGCGCCAGCAGCTCTAGCGGGGGGTTATCCTACGAGCAGTACTTC. Amino acids: CASSSSGGLSYEQYF.

This chain joins TRBV9 and TRBJ2-2, with 7 bases that match TRBD2. This CDR3 has 16 amino acids. The junction had 8 bases not matched to a gene; V was cut back by 4 bases and J by 2 bases. Germline CDR1 SGDLS, CDR2 YYNGEE. The CDR3 loop is CASSSPSGVNTGELFF. In DNA form, the CDR3 reads TGTGCCAGCAGCTCACCGAGCGGGGTAAACACCGGGGAGCTGTTTTTT.

The chain has TRBV12-5 and TRBJ1-1; D is unclear. The CDR3 spans 13 residues. Trimming took 7 bases from V and 4 from J, leaving 13 bases between them. In germline, CDR1 is LGHNT, CDR2 FRNRAP. The CDR3 DNA reads TGTGCTAGTGTTCTGGCCGAGGGCACTGAAGCTTTCTTT. Translation gives CASVLAEGTEAFF.

The chain carries TRBV18 and TRBJ1-1, with a possible D match to TRBD1 (5 bases). The CDR3 length is 12 residues. Germline values: CDR1 KGHSH, CDR2 LQKENI. V dropped 2 bases and J dropped 7 bases, with 8 bases sitting between them. CDR3 amino acids: CASSPGDSEAFF. CDR3 nucleotides: TGTGCCAGCTCACCAGGTGACAGTGAAGCTTTCTTT.

The count of this clonotype is one. This chain connects TRBV20-1 to TRBJ2-7; D gene ambiguous. CDR1 DFQATT and CDR2 SNEGSKA come from the germline V gene (reference sequence). CDR3 length equals 13 residues. Deletions cut 4 bases from V and 3 bases from J, with 13 bases between. CDR3: CSAMARSHYEQYF. The CDR3 coding sequence is TGCAGTGCTATGGCCAGATCGCACTACGAGCAGTACTTC.

The chain employs TRBV3-1 and TRBJ2-7; 8 bases line up with TRBD2. Looked up from germline, CDR1 is LGHDT and CDR2 is YNNKEL (reference sequence). The V gene end was trimmed by 1 base and the J gene end by 1 base; junction bases not matched to a gene: 3. This CDR3 contains 15 residues. CDR3 protein: CASSQASGSSYEQYF. In DNA form, the CDR3 reads TGTGCCAGCAGCCAAGCCAGCGGGAGTTCCTACGAGCAGTACTTC.

The V gene is TRBV24-1, the J gene TRBJ2-5; D is unresolved. CDR3 length: 11 amino acids. The V gene's germline CDR1 is KGHDR and CDR2 SFDVKD. V was pared by 7 bases and J by 4 bases, with 6 bases between. CDR3 nucleotides: TGTGCCACCAGGGACGGAGAGACCCAGTACTTC. Protein product: CATRDGETQYF.

The J gene is TRBJ2-7, the V gene TRBV10-1, with 7 bases lining up with TRBD2. The CDR3 consists of 14 residues. J was trimmed by 6 bases and V by 0 bases; bases with no gene match: 5. Germline V CDR1 and CDR2: WNHNN, SYGVQD (reference sequence). The CDR3 sequence: CASSESSGIGEQYF. The CDR3 DNA sequence: TGCGCCAGCAGTGAGTCGAGCGGGATTGGCGAGCAGTACTTC.

About this clonotype itself: The junction departs from germline at one end; a sequencing error may be responsible. The gene calls are TRBV14 and TRBJ2-2; TRBD2 might be the D (5 bases). Germline values: CDR1 SGHDN, CDR2 FVKESK. CDR3 length equals 14 residues. This CDR3 reads CASSQVRSTGELLF. The CDR3 nucleotides read TGTGCCAGCAGCCAAGTTAGGTCCACCGGGGAGCTGCTTTTT.

This clonotype was recorded once. The chain has TRBV19 and TRBJ2-1; 10 bases agree with TRBD2. Germline CDR1 reads LNHDA; CDR2 reads SQIVND (reference sequence). The ends lost 5 bases at V and 6 bases at J; junction bases unmatched: 7. This CDR3 has 15 amino acids. CDR3 in DNA: TGTGCCAGTAGTGAGAGCGGGAGGGGTCGCAATGAGCAGTTCTTC. It yields the protein CASSESGRGRNEQFF.

The chain joins TRBV2 to TRBJ1-2; TRBD1 aligns across 12 bases. CDR3 size: 16 residues. The junction had 9 bases not matched to a gene; V was cut back by 3 bases and J by 7 bases. Germline values: CDR1 SNHLY, CDR2 FYNNEI. Here the CDR3 reads CASSDLPGQGAFGYTF. For the CDR3, the DNA is TGTGCCAGCAGTGACCTTCCGGGACAGGGGGCTTTTGGCTACACCTTC.

The chain has TRBV20-1 and TRBJ2-7; D is possibly TRBD1 (5 bases). The germline V gene has CDR1 DFQATT and CDR2 SNEGSKA (reference sequence). The CDR3 covers 15 residues. The V end lost 3 bases, the J end lost 5 bases, and 20 bases lay between the germline ends. CDR3 DNA: TGCAGTGCTAGTAATATCCAGGGTTTTGCCCACGAGCAGTACTTC. Protein: CSASNIQGFAHEQYF.

Of note for this clonotype: Germline is not matched at one junction end, which may reflect a read error. The V call is TRBV20-1, the J call TRBJ1-6; D is unclear. The germline gives CDR1 DFQATT, CDR2 SNEGSKA (reference sequence). The CDR3 covers 14 residues. The CDR3 DNA reads as TGCAGTGCTAGGGGAGGCCCCTATAATTCACCCCTCCCTTTT. This codes for CSARGGPYNSPLPF.

This chain uses TRBV4-1 with TRBJ1-4, with D possibly matching TRBD1 (6 bases). Germline lookup yields CDR1 MGHRA and CDR2 YSYEKL. Trimming took off 3 bases at V and 7 bases at J, with 12 bases between the two ends. The CDR3 length is 14 residues. CDR3 residues: CASSQIQGSEKLFF. The CDR3 DNA follows: TGCGCCAGCAGCCAGATACAGGGTAGTGAAAAACTGTTTTTT.

The chain uses TRBV9 and TRBJ2-7; 8 bases align to TRBD1. Germline lookup yields CDR1 SGDLS and CDR2 YYNGEE. Trimming removed 0 bases from V and 2 bases from J; junction bases left unmatched: 7. The CDR3 covers 16 residues. The CDR3 sequence: CASSVDGTGFTYEQYF. The CDR3, as DNA: TGTGCCAGCAGCGTAGATGGGACAGGTTTCACCTACGAGCAGTACTTC.

This rearrangement joins TRBV27 to TRBJ2-7, with a possible D match to TRBD2 (5 bases). V lost 5 bases to trimming and J lost 0 bases, with 11 bases between them. Germline V gives CDR1 MNHEY, CDR2 SMNVEV (reference sequence). The CDR3 has 14 amino acids. CDR3 residues: CASSRTSSSYEQYF. The CDR3 DNA reads TGTGCCAGCAGTCGGACTTCGAGCTCCTACGAGCAGTACTTC.

The chain links TRBV30 to TRBJ1-2; D not resolved. CDR3 length: 14 amino acids. V was clipped by 8 bases and J by 4 bases, with 20 bases between them. Germline CDR1 is GTSNPN and CDR2 is SVGIG (reference sequence). The CDR3 sequence: CAGSVGGSPYGYTF. The CDR3 DNA is TGTGCCGGTTCGGTCGGAGGTTCGCCCTATGGCTACACCTTC.

The chain joins TRBV2 to TRBJ1-1; the D is unclear. V was shortened by 6 bases and J by 0 bases, with 11 bases between the two germline ends. The CDR3 spans 14 residues. CDR1 and CDR2 from the germline V gene are SNHLY and FYNNEI. This CDR3 reads CASRREEVNTEAFF. The CDR3 bases are TGTGCCAGCAGGCGGGAGGAAGTGAACACTGAAGCTTTCTTT.

V usage is TRBV7-2 and J usage is TRBJ2-2; TRBD1 agrees at 11 bases. V lost 4 bases to trimming and J lost 2 bases; unmatched junction nucleotides: 0. From germline, CDR1 is SGHTA and CDR2 FQGNSA. CDR3 length equals 15 residues. CDR3 nucleotide sequence: TGTGCCAGCAGCTGGACAGGGGGCAACACCGGGGAGCTGTTTTTT. Translation: CASSWTGGNTGELFF.